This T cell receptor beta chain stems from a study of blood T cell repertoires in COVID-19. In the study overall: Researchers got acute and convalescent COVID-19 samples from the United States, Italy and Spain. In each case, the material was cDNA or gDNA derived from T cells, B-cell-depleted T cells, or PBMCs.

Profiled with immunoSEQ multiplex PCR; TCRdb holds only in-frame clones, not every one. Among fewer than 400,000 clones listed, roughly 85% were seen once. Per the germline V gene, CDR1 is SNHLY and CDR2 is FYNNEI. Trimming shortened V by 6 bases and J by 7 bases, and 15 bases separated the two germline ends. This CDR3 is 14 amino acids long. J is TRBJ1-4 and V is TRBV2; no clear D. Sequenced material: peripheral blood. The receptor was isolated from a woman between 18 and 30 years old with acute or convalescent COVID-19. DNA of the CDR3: TGTGCCAGCAGAGGTCGAGGGTTTAGTGAAAAACTGTTTTTT. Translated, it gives CASRGRGFSEKLFF.